The T cell receptor (beta chain) described here comes from a study of molecular identifiers for immune sequencing clone quantification. Study-level background: RNA, taken in replicates from approximately 20,000 or 100,000 naive CD8 cells, was split five ways, with four sequenced.

Naive CD8 T cells were sorted as CD8+CD4-CCR7+CD45RA+. Via MiXCR, TCRdb re-called the PCR reads, giving one row per CDR3 protein. The top ten clones hold around 7% of a sample with tens of thousands of distinct CDR3 sequences, around 20% of them seen once. The CDR3 spans 15 residues. With 7 bases removed from V and 3 bases from J, the gap between germline ends came to 16 bases. CDR1 SQVTM and CDR2 ANQGSEA come from the germline V gene. This clonotype has a count of ten or more. The source is a human donor in good health. Some libraries in this study had Jurkat cell RNA spiked in. The sequencing sample was made of naive CD8+ T cells from blood, with Jurkat cell RNA spiked in. Specified subset: FACS-sorted CD8+CD4-CCR7+CD45RA+ naive T cells. The rearrangement uses TRBV29-1 and TRBJ2-6, with a tentative D call TRBD1 (6 bases). The chain's CDR3 is CSARVTGFGANVLTF. The CDR3 DNA sequence: TGCAGCGCACGAGTCACAGGGTTTGGGGCCAACGTCCTGACTTTC.